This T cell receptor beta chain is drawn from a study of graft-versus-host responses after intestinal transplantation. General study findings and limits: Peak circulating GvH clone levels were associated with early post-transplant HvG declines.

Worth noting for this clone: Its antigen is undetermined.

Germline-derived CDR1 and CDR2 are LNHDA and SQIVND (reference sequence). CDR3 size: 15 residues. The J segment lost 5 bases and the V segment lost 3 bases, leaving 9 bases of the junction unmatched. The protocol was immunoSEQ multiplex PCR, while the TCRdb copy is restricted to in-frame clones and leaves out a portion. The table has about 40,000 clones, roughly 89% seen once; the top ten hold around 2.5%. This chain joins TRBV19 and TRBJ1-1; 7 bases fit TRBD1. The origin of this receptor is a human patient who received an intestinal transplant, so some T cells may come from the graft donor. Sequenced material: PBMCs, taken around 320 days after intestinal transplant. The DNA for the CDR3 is TGTGCCAGTAGTATCCTAAGGGGGCGCGGGACTGAAGCTTTCTTT. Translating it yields CASSILRGRGTEAFF. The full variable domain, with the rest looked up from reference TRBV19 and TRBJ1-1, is DGGITQSPKYLFRKEGQNVTLSCEQNLNHDAMYWYRQDPGQGLRLIYYSQIVNDFQKGDIAEGYSVSREKKESFPLTVTSAQKNPTAFYLCASSILRGRGTEAFFGQGTRLTVV.